The entry that follows covers one TCR beta chain sequence. The antigen it recognizes is unknown. It has no much larger one-base neighbor in the sample; base qualities were not kept. This sample was included in a study of immune evolution from preneoplasia to lung adenocarcinoma (dated by TCRdb to the early 2020s). The study in broad terms: No AAH lesions showed HLA loss of heterozygosity, compared with 5.5% to 8% of AIS, roughly 15% of MIA and around 35% of ADC lesions. The sample size depended on which specimens were available, not on a prior power calculation. The TCR sequencing data were obtained from 51 patients. In total, the cohort included 50 to 60 patients with pulmonary nodules, all of whom underwent surgical resection. The study used immune gene expression, TCR sequencing and multiplex immunofluorescence to profile the immune contexture of lung adenocarcinoma precursors and invasive adenocarcinoma. The immune data were combined with whole exome sequencing and methylation data from the same cohort of nodules. The study reported that approximately 98 samples were used for TCR sequencing. Resected precursor lesions (AAH, AIS, MIA) and invasive adenocarcinomas were compared with paired morphologically normal lung tissue. POLYSOLVER was used to infer Class I HLA alleles from exome data, while LOHHLA was used to detect allele-specific HLA loss. Results the study describes overall, beyond this receptor: KRAS-mutant nodules showed the highest T cell clonality compared with EGFR-mutant or double wild-type lesions. Normal lung had the highest top T cell clone frequencies, and these frequencies appeared to fall progressively from AAH through AIS, MIA and invasive adenocarcinoma. Findings were based on association rather than direct causation; larger cohorts with long-term follow-up and longitudinal biopsies were deemed needed. Because all patients came from Japan and China, whether the findings apply to Western populations was uncertain. Normal lung showed the highest clonality, whereas later-stage lesions appeared to have higher T cell density and diversity but lower clonality.

Between the mid-2010s and the late 2010s, the patients underwent resection in either Japan or China. Two lung cancer pathologists independently reviewed H&E slides to confirm the histologic diagnosis of every case. For nucleic acid extraction, premalignant or tumor cells were enriched by macro-dissection following pathologic assessment. DNA was isolated from FFPE tissue using the AllPrep DNA/RNA FFPE Kit. TCR beta CDR3 regions were sequenced from DNA using the immunoSEQ hsTCRbeta Kit. As for the authors' bioinformatics: TCR sequencing data were analysed with the ImmunoSEQ Analyzer. T cell clonality was defined as 1 minus Pielou's evenness computed on productive rearrangements. To measure T cell diversity, the inverse Simpson index was applied to productive templates. T cell density was defined as TCR beta template counts normalized to usable DNA, with usable DNA estimated by amplifying and sequencing housekeeping genes. TCR metrics were compared across histologic stages using two-sided Kruskal-Wallis tests. The immuneACCESS repertoire file appears here via TCRdb, limited to in-frame rearrangements. These files lack a portion of the clones; in checked studies, under half of the deficit traces to unresolved V genes, and the cause of the others is not known. V and J calls plus clone size are reproduced from that table; the DNA served to infer D and trimming. The sample yields about 14,000 clones; 70% to 90% were counted once. 4.2% of the sample rests with the top ten.

From V the trimming removes 2 bases and from J it removes 2 bases, while the gene matches leave 2 bases of the junction unaccounted for. Counted from cysteine to phenylalanine, this CDR3 has 14 amino acids. Only CDR3 DNA is held: 42 bases, read in frame from base 1. In the germline V gene (reference sequence), CDR1 corresponds to MNHEY and CDR2 to SMNVEV. The origin of this receptor is a person aged 65-85 years with lung adenocarcinoma. Sample: FFPE minimally invasive lung adenocarcinoma tissue. Sample cell subset or site, as interpreted from the label and publication: micro-invasive lung adenocarcinoma (MIA). The chain is encoded by TRBV27 joined to TRBJ2-7, with 8 bases aligning to TRBD2. The CDR3 reads as follows: CASSLSGRAYEQYF. Read as DNA, the sequence is TGTGCCAGCAGTTTAAGCGGGAGAGCCTACGAGCAGTACTTC.